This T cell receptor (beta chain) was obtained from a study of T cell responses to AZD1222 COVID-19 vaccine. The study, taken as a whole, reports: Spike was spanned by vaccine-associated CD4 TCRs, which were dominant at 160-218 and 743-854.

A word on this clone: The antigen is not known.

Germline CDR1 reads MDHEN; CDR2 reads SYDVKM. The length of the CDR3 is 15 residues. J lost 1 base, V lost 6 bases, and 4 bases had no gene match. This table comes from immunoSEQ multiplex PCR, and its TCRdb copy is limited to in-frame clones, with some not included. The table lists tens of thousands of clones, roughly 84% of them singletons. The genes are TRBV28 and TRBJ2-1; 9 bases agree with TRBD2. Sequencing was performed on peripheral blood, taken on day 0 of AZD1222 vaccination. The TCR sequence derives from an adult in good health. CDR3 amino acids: CASSQAGGSYNEQFF. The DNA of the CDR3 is TGTGCCAGCAGCCAAGCGGGAGGATCCTACAATGAGCAGTTCTTC.